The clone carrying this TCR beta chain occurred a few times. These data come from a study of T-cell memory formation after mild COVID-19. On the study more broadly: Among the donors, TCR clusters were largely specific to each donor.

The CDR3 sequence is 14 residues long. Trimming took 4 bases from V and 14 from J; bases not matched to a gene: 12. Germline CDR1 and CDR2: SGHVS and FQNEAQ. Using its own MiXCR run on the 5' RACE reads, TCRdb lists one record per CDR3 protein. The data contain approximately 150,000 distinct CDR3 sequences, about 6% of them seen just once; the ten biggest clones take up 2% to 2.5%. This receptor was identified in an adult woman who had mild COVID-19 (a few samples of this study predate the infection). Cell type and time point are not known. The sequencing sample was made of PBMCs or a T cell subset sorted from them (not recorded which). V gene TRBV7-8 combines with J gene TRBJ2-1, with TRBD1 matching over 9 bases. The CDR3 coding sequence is TGTGCCAGCAGCTCCGTTGGGGACAGGGTACAAAAGTTCTTC. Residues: CASSSVGDRVQKFF.